This T cell receptor (beta chain) comes out of a study of CD8+CD57+ T cells in acquired aplastic anemia. An expansion of CD8+CD57+ cells by flow cytometry had been shown in patients chosen for sequencing. With regard to this clonotype: The junction departs from germline at one end; a sequencing error may be responsible.

CDR1 is MRHNA, CDR2 SNTAGT, per germline. CDR3 size: 12 residues. Genomic DNA provided the template from which TCR beta VDJ and CDR3 profiles were obtained. From the reads, TCRdb called clonotypes with MiXCR, one entry per CDR3 protein. Of 90,000 to 150,000 distinct CDR3 sequences listed, roughly 55% are singletons. The sequence was obtained from a human donor with aplastic anemia. This chain joins TRBV6-4 and TRBJ2-3; 7 bases map to TRBD2. The sample was sorted CD4+, CD8+, or CD8+CD57+ T cells (not recorded which) from PBMCs. The chain's CDR3 is CASSYSGGTQYF. DNA for the CDR3: TGTGCCAGCAGTTACTCGGGGGGTACGCAGTATTTT.